These 30 T cell receptor beta chains were sequenced from one sample in a study of blood T cell repertoires in COVID-19. Repertoires were generated with immunoSEQ multiplex PCR, while TCRdb's copy carries only in-frame clones and drops some. The repertoire includes about 210,000 clones, 88% of them detected once, and about 1.7% sits in the top ten. Sequencing was done on a sample of peripheral blood. The origin of the receptors is a man between 70 and 80 years old with acute or convalescent COVID-19.

This clone appeared a few times. CDR3 in amino acids: CASSEASGRPQHF. The DNA of the CDR3 is TGTGCCAGCAGTGAGGCCTCAGGAAGGCCCCAGCATTTT. The rearrangement uses TRBV2 and TRBJ1-5; the D is unclear. Trimming stripped 3 bases from V and 9 bases from J, with 12 bases between. The CDR3 extends over 13 amino acids. Germline V CDR1 and CDR2: SNHLY, FYNNEI.

V is TRBV5-6 and J is TRBJ1-5; a possible D gene is TRBD1 (6 bases). Germline CDR1 and CDR2: SGHDT and YYEEEE. This CDR3 has 16 residues. The ends were cut back, 3 bases at V and 5 bases at J, with 18 bases in the middle. The CDR3 DNA is TGTGCCAGCAGCTCTTTATTCCAGGGGAAGGATCAGCCCCAGCATTTT. It translates to CASSSLFQGKDQPQHF.

This clone was recorded a few times. V is TRBV7-9 and J is TRBJ2-4; 9 nucleotides line up with TRBD1. There are 14 residues in the CDR3. CDR1 and CDR2 (germline): SEHNR, FQNEAQ (reference sequence). Trimming cost V 8 bases and J 5 bases; bases outside gene matches: 7. The CDR3 loop reads CASGLTGGQNIQYF. CDR3 nucleotides: TGTGCCAGCGGGTTAACAGGGGGCCAAAACATTCAGTACTTC.

The chain has TRBV9 and TRBJ2-7; 10 bases are a match to TRBD2. Per germline, CDR1 SGDLS and CDR2 YYNGEE. This CDR3 region has 15 residues. The V segment lost 4 bases and the J segment 1 base; nucleotides outside the gene matches: 5. The CDR3 region has the DNA TGTGCCAGCAGCTCCGGACTAGCGGCATCCTACGAGCAGTACTTC. Protein sequence: CASSSGLAASYEQYF. Full variable domain (rest looked up from reference TRBV9 and TRBJ2-7): DSGVTQTPKHLITATGQRVTLRCSPRSGDLSVYWYQQSLDQGLQFLIQYYNGEERAKGNILERFSAQQFPDLHSELNLSSLELGDSALYFCASSSGLAASYEQYFGPGTRLTVT.

The sample holds many counts of this clone. This chain links TRBV7-9 with TRBJ2-5; D possibly corresponds to TRBD2 (6 bases). CDR1 is SEHNR and CDR2 is FQNEAQ in the germline V gene (reference sequence). This CDR3 region has 15 residues. Trimming cost V 4 bases and J 1 base, with 13 bases left between them. The CDR3 sequence: CASSYYGTSQETQYF. CDR3 sequence (DNA): TGTGCCAGCAGCTACTACGGGACTTCCCAAGAGACCCAGTACTTC.

As DNA, the CDR3 is TGTGCCAGCAGTCCCGGGACTTTTAAGCAGTACTTC. This sequence encodes CASSPGTFKQYF. The chain uses TRBV12-3 or TRBV12-4 and TRBJ2-7, with TRBD2 as a possible D gene (6 bases). V dropped 5 bases and J dropped 8 bases, with 13 bases sitting between them. The CDR3 loop spans 12 amino acids.

The chain couples TRBV10-3 to TRBJ1-2; no clear D. V was pared by 4 bases and J by 4 bases, with 13 bases between. The CDR3 is made up of 14 amino acids. CDR1 ENHRY and CDR2 SYGVKD come from the germline V gene. The DNA for the CDR3 is TGTGCCATCAGTGTGGAGGGTTCAGCCTATGGCTACACCTTC. Residues: CAISVEGSAYGYTF.

The chain joins TRBV4-1 to TRBJ2-1, with D possibly TRBD2 on 6 matching bases. This CDR3 has 14 residues. The germline V and J ends were trimmed by 0 bases and 9 bases, with 12 bases remaining between them. Per germline, CDR1 MGHRA and CDR2 YSYEKL. CDR3 in DNA: TGCGCCAGCAGCCAAGATGAGACTAGAGTTGAGCAGTTCTTC. Its protein product is CASSQDETRVEQFF.

V is TRBV2 and J is TRBJ2-7, with 10 bases aligning to TRBD2. Germline V gene lookup returns CDR1 SNHLY and CDR2 FYNNEI. There are 15 residues in the CDR3. J was trimmed by 0 bases and V by 8 bases; bases with no gene match: 7. The CDR3 sequence is CASHKREGTSYEQYF. The DNA of the CDR3 is TGTGCCAGCCACAAGCGGGAGGGAACCTCCTACGAGCAGTACTTC.

This clone was observed a single time. The chain couples TRBV12-3 or TRBV12-4 to TRBJ2-1; D is ambiguous. V lost 2 bases to trimming and J lost 8 bases, with 10 bases between them. The CDR3 has 13 residues. CDR3 bases: TGTGCCAGCAGTTTACTAATAGCCTATGAGCAGTTCTTC. Translating it yields CASSLLIAYEQFF.

This sequence joins TRBV5-1 and TRBJ2-2; 11 bases agree with TRBD2. The junction had 6 bases not matched to a gene; V was cut back by 4 bases and J by 10 bases. The CDR3 covers 14 residues. The germline V gene has CDR1 SGHRS and CDR2 YFSETQ. The CDR3 DNA is TGCGCCAGCAGCCAGGGACTAGCGGTGGAGGAGCTGTTTTTT. Residues: CASSQGLAVEELFF.

The rearrangement links TRBV29-1 to TRBJ2-5, with D tentatively TRBD1 (5 bases). The CDR3 length is 14 residues. Trimming left V 7 bases short and J 0 bases short, with 15 bases between. Germline loops: CDR1 SQVTM, CDR2 ANQGSEA. CDR3 amino acids: CSADIRQHQETQYF. CDR3 bases: TGCAGCGCAGATATTCGACAGCACCAAGAGACCCAGTACTTC. Together with reference TRBV29-1 and TRBJ2-5, the CDR3 gives the full variable domain: SAVISQKPSRDICQRGTSLTIQCQVDSQVTMMFWYRQQPGQSLTLIATANQGSEATYESGFVIDKFPISRPNLTFSTLTVSNMSPEDSSIYLCSADIRQHQETQYFGPGTRLLVL.

The chain carries TRBV19 and TRBJ2-1; 8 bases line up with TRBD2. The CDR3 contains 15 residues. CDR1 is LNHDA and CDR2 is SQIVND in the germline V gene (reference sequence). The trim removed 9 bases at V and 4 bases at J, leaving 11 bases unmatched. CDR3 loop: CASQAGVAIYNEQFF. The CDR3 DNA reads as TGTGCCAGCCAAGCGGGAGTGGCTATTTACAATGAGCAGTTCTTC.

This clone showed up just a few times. V is TRBV7-6 and J is TRBJ2-1; 10 bases are shared with TRBD1. From germline, CDR1 is SGHVS and CDR2 FNYEAQ. The CDR3 has 14 residues. Losses at the gene ends were 8 bases for V and 4 bases for J; bases not matched to a gene: 5. CDR3 nucleotide sequence: TGTGCCAGCTCAGGGGACAGGGGATACAATGAGCAGTTCTTC. Protein product: CASSGDRGYNEQFF.

CDR3 amino acids: CASSHRGLDEKLFF. CDR3 nucleotides: TGTGCCAGCAGTCACAGGGGGCTAGATGAAAAACTGTTTTTT. This chain joins TRBV27 and TRBJ1-4, with TRBD1 identical over 9 bases. The junction had 4 bases not matched to a gene; V was cut back by 5 bases and J by 6 bases. The CDR3 runs to 14 residues. Germline V CDR1 and CDR2: MNHEY, SMNVEV (reference sequence).

This CDR3 reads CASRQQGSGYTF. Here the CDR3 DNA reads TGTGCCAGTAGGCAACAGGGGAGTGGCTACACCTTC. The chain carries TRBV19 and TRBJ1-2, with 7 bases matching TRBD1. The CDR3 totals 12 residues. CDR1 is LNHDA, CDR2 SQIVND, per germline (reference sequence). The ends lost 6 bases at V and 7 bases at J; junction bases unmatched: 5.

The chain couples TRBV21-1 to TRBJ2-3; the table calls TRBD1, which could not be checked here. TRBV21-1 is a pseudogene segment. This CDR3 contains 14 residues. The CDR3 region has the DNA TGTGCCAGCAGCAAAGACAGGGGCACAGATACGCAGTATTTT. Its protein is CASSKDRGTDTQYF.

The sample holds one count of this clone. V usage is TRBV24-1 and J usage is TRBJ2-1, with TRBD2 identical over 13 bases. In germline, CDR1 is KGHDR, CDR2 SFDVKD. V shed 2 bases, J shed 9 bases, and the junction held 18 bases outside the gene matches. The CDR3 sequence is 20 residues long. Here the CDR3 DNA reads TGTGCCACCAGTGATTCGGTGGGACTAGCGGGACAGGGAGCCATAGGTGAGCAGTTCTTC. This translates into CATSDSVGLAGQGAIGEQFF.

This clone has at least ten counts. The V and J genes are TRBV27 and TRBJ2-1, with D hard to call. Germline V gene lookup returns CDR1 MNHEY and CDR2 SMNVEV (reference sequence). The CDR3 length is 14 residues. Trimming left V 5 bases short and J 8 bases short, with 16 bases between. The CDR3 coding sequence is TGTGCCAGCAGTCCCAACAGTCCAATCGATGAGCAGTTCTTC. It encodes CASSPNSPIDEQFF.

This sequence joins TRBV5-4 and TRBJ2-2, with TRBD1 identical over 10 bases. The CDR3 consists of 17 residues. CDR1 SGHNT and CDR2 YYREEE come from the germline V gene (reference sequence). Trimming cost V 3 bases and J 3 bases; bases outside gene matches: 8. The CDR3 region is CASSSWPGTGDTGELFF. DNA for the CDR3: TGTGCCAGCAGCTCGTGGCCCGGGACAGGGGACACCGGGGAGCTGTTTTTT.

The chain carries TRBV29-1 and TRBJ2-7; D not certain. Trimming stripped 1 base from V and 2 bases from J, with 6 bases between. Germline V lookup: CDR1 SQVTM, CDR2 ANQGSEA. This CDR3 is 12 amino acids long. The CDR3 DNA follows: TGCAGCGTTGAAGGGCCAACCTACGAGCAGTACTTC. Residues: CSVEGPTYEQYF.

The rearrangement links TRBV10-3 to TRBJ1-2; D unresolved. Germline V gives CDR1 ENHRY, CDR2 SYGVKD. V was trimmed by 4 bases and J by 2 bases, leaving 11 bases between them. The CDR3 covers 14 residues. CDR3 in amino acids: CAISVSGSNYGYTF. CDR3 nucleotides: TGTGCCATCAGTGTTTCAGGATCAAACTATGGCTACACCTTC.

This chain uses TRBV28 with TRBJ1-5; TRBD1 is a possible D gene (5 bases). The V end was cut by 3 bases, the J end by 3 bases, with 12 bases between. The CDR3 totals 15 residues. Germline V CDR1 and CDR2: MDHEN, SYDVKM. CDR3 sequence (DNA): TGTGCCAGCAGTTTCGACAGCGCCTTCAATCAGCCCCAGCATTTT. It encodes CASSFDSAFNQPQHF.

This clone was seen once. V gene TRBV12-5 combines with J gene TRBJ1-5, with TRBD1 as a possible D gene (6 bases). The V gene lost 6 bases and the J gene lost 9 bases, with 15 bases spanning the gap. CDR3 length: 13 amino acids. CDR1 is LGHNT and CDR2 is FRNRAP in the germline V gene. CDR3 protein: CASGLGTLPPQHF. DNA for the CDR3: TGTGCTAGTGGCCTTGGGACATTGCCGCCCCAGCATTTT.

J is TRBJ1-3 and V is TRBV5-6; TRBD1 agrees at 7 bases. The V and J ends lost 1 base and 3 bases, in that order; junction bases with no gene match: 7. CDR1 SGHDT and CDR2 YYEEEE come from the germline V gene. The CDR3 is 16 residues long. The CDR3 loop is CASSLWAGGSGNTIYF. The DNA for the CDR3 is TGTGCCAGCAGCTTGTGGGCAGGGGGTAGTGGAAACACCATATATTTT.

The rearrangement uses TRBV5-1 and TRBJ1-1; D is undetermined. V lost 3 bases and J lost 5, with 8 bases in between. This CDR3 comprises 12 residues. The germline V gene has CDR1 SGHRS and CDR2 YFSETQ. CDR3 region: CASSSGGTEAFF. Here the CDR3 DNA reads TGCGCCAGCAGCTCAGGAGGAACTGAAGCTTTCTTT. Combining the CDR3 with reference TRBV5-1 and TRBJ1-1 gives the whole variable domain KAGVTQTPRYLIKTRGQQVTLSCSPISGHRSVSWYQQTPGQGLQFLFEYFSETQRNKGNFPGRFSGRQFSNSRSEMNVSTLELGDSALYLCASSSGGTEAFFGQGTRLTVV.

The V and J genes are TRBV4-2 and TRBJ2-3; 10 bases line up with TRBD2. Per germline, CDR1 LGHNA and CDR2 YNFKEQ. Trimming took 0 bases from V and 1 from J; bases not matched to a gene: 1. The CDR3 extends over 16 amino acids. The CDR3 loop reads CASSQDLAGGTDTQYF. The CDR3 bases are TGTGCCAGCAGCCAAGATCTAGCGGGAGGCACAGATACGCAGTATTTT.

V and J are TRBV3-1 (or the pseudogene TRBV3-2) and TRBJ2-7; no clear D gene. The CDR3 is 14 amino acids. Germline V gene lookup returns CDR1 LGHDT and CDR2 YNNKEL (reference sequence). Deletions cut 0 bases from V and 4 bases from J, with 10 bases between. CDR3 sequence (DNA): TGTGCCAGCAGCCAAGATCTTCTAATTTACGAGCAGTACTTC. This encodes CASSQDLLIYEQYF.

This clone has just a few counts. The V gene is TRBV29-1, the J gene TRBJ1-1; no definite D call. The CDR3 covers 12 residues. The V end was cut by 5 bases, the J end by 5 bases, with 12 bases between. The germline V gene encodes CDR1 SQVTM and CDR2 ANQGSEA. The CDR3 DNA sequence: TGCAGCGTTAATTCAGGCACGACTGAAGCTTTCTTT. Protein sequence: CSVNSGTTEAFF. Filled out from reference TRBV29-1 and TRBJ1-1, the complete variable domain reads SAVISQKPSRDICQRGTSLTIQCQVDSQVTMMFWYRQQPGQSLTLIATANQGSEATYESGFVIDKFPISRPNLTFSTLTVSNMSPEDSSIYLCSVNSGTTEAFFGQGTRLTVV.

The gene calls are TRBV19 and TRBJ2-6, with a possible D match to TRBD1 (6 bases). The germline V gene has CDR1 LNHDA and CDR2 SQIVND (reference sequence). This CDR3 contains 17 residues. The ends were cut back, 2 bases at V and 0 bases at J, with 11 bases in the middle. The CDR3 DNA is TGTGCCAGTAGTATACTCCGGGACAACTCTGGGGCCAACGTCCTGACTTTC. Translation: CASSILRDNSGANVLTF. Filled out from reference TRBV19 and TRBJ2-6, the complete variable domain reads DGGITQSPKYLFRKEGQNVTLSCEQNLNHDAMYWYRQDPGQGLRLIYYSQIVNDFQKGDIAEGYSVSREKKESFPLTVTSAQKNPTAFYLCASSILRDNSGANVLTFGAGSRLTVL.